This T cell receptor (beta chain) stems from a study of T cells in Graves' hyperthyroidism and ophthalmopathy. This clonotype was picked up a small number of times. The hyperthyroidism patients had all been newly diagnosed, and their disease duration was under 2 months. Their ages ranged from 18 to 65 years. Exclusions: uncontrolled infection, other autoimmune disease, pregnancy, lactation. PBMCs came from 7.5 to 10 ml fresh peripheral blood. TCR beta CDR3 region amplification was performed from RNA transcripts. First-round RT-PCR with HTBI primers amplified the TCR CDR3 region. TCRdb fed the multiplex PCR reads into MiXCR, producing one record per CDR3 protein. Among more than 450,000 distinct CDR3 sequences listed, around 13% were seen once. This CDR3 has 17 residues. The germline CDR1 and CDR2 sequences are LNHNV and YYDKDF (reference sequence). The V end lost 0 bases, the J end lost 3 bases, and 17 bases lay between the germline ends.

What was sequenced was blood. The chain couples TRBV15 to TRBJ1-1; D ambiguous. The receptor comes from a woman aged 40 to 50 with Graves' hyperthyroidism. Here the CDR3 DNA reads TGTGCCACCAGCAGAGACTATACGGGGATTCGAGACACTGAAGCTTTCTTT. Amino acids: CATSRDYTGIRDTEAFF.